This T cell receptor (beta chain) appears in the sequencing data of a study of cytomegalovirus exposure and HLA in healthy donors. PCR was performed using 60 Vbeta and 13 Jbeta primers. The data were produced by immunoSEQ multiplex PCR, yet TCRdb's version contains in-frame clones alone and is incomplete. The sample records about 160,000 clones, 70% to 90% being singletons. Study findings and constraints: Because they were indistinguishable, some V segments, including TRBV6-2 and TRBV6-3, were excluded. Looking again later, the authors saw that most CMV-associated TCR beta chains seemed HLA-restricted. Previously analyzed data showed that most TCR beta V segments were productive at a frequency of about 87% or about 30%. In a later analysis, an Asian-associated ancestry cluster reportedly showed fewer N-insertions than the roughly 710-donor mean.

The germline V and J ends were trimmed by 5 bases and 0 bases, with 4 bases remaining between them. The CDR3 spans 12 residues. In germline, CDR1 is SQVTM, CDR2 ANQGSEA. Note on this clone: The antigen is not known.

The rearrangement uses TRBV29-1 and TRBJ2-2; D is uncertain. This receptor was identified in a male donor in good health and CMV-seronegative. The specimen sequenced was PBMCs. CDR3 in amino acids: CSVLSNTGELFF. The DNA for the CDR3 is TGCAGCGTTCTGTCGAACACCGGGGAGCTGTTTTTT.